These 12 T cell receptor beta chains share one sample of origin, sequenced in a study of metastatic and nonmetastatic thyroid tumors. Using MiXCR, TCRdb re-called clones from the PCR reads. The table shows 50,000 to 65,000 clones, with roughly 18% occurring only once. Until they underwent thyroid surgery, no patient had received any treatment. The sequencing sample was made of blood. Every receptor here comes from a female donor with papillary thyroid cancer or a benign thyroid nodule (not recorded which). Some clones in this sample may be carry-over from other donors' samples.

By proportion, this clone is medium-sized. Other DNA sequences in this sample translate to the same CDR3. The J gene is TRBJ1-5, the V gene TRBV6-1; 9 bases are a match to TRBD1. From germline, CDR1 is MNHNS and CDR2 SASEGT. V was pared by 5 bases and J by 7 bases, with 9 bases of the junction left unmatched. The CDR3 has 15 residues. CDR3 amino acids: CASSPRDRVGQPQHF. CDR3 sequence (DNA): TGTGCCAGCAGTCCGCGGGACAGGGTGGGACAGCCCCAGCATTTT.

This clone was seen many times. The chain couples TRBV9 to TRBJ2-3; D is unclear. Germline CDR1 reads SGDLS; CDR2 reads YYNGEE. Trimming took 1 base from V and 0 from J, leaving 15 bases between them. CDR3 length: 17 residues. The CDR3 coding sequence is TGTGCCAGCAGCGTATCGGGTCTATCCTATAGCACAGATACGCAGTATTTT. It encodes CASSVSGLSYSTDTQYF.

The chain couples TRBV6-1 to TRBJ1-5, with 7 bases identical to TRBD1. With V trimmed by 5 bases and J by 4 bases, 8 bases remained unmatched. Germline V lookup: CDR1 MNHNS, CDR2 SASEGT. The CDR3 totals 15 residues. CDR3 region: CASSRKTGTNQPQHF. The CDR3 DNA reads TGTGCCAGCAGTCGAAAGACAGGGACTAATCAGCCCCAGCATTTT.

Note on this clone: One end of the junction is discordant with germline, which a read error may explain. The V call is TRBV6-5, the J call TRBJ1-1; D uncertain. Germline assignment: CDR1 MNHEY and CDR2 SVGAGI. The CDR3 extends over 13 amino acids. The CDR3 DNA sequence: TGTGCCAGCAGTTATGAGGTGATCACTGAGGCTTTCTTT. As protein: CASSYEVITEAFF.

This clone was seen many times. This chain uses TRBV15 with TRBJ2-6, with D possibly being TRBD1 (6 bases). Per germline, CDR1 LNHNV and CDR2 YYDKDF (reference sequence). The CDR3 length is 19 residues. The V end was cut by 1 base, the J end by 1 base, with 17 bases between. CDR3 nucleotide sequence: TGTGCCACCAGCAGAGGGCGGACAGCAAGCTCTTCTGGGGCCAACGTCCTGACTTTC. It encodes CATSRGRTASSSGANVLTF.

The table lists this clone with many counts. V and J are TRBV4-1 and TRBJ2-7, with TRBD2 matching over 8 bases. CDR1 and CDR2 (germline): MGHRA, YSYEKL. This CDR3 is built from 18 residues. V lost 0 bases to trimming and J lost 2 bases; unmatched junction nucleotides: 12. For the CDR3, the DNA is TGCGCCAGCAGCCAAGATAGTTTAAGCGGGAGAGTACCCTACGAGCAGTACTTC. It is translated as CASSQDSLSGRVPYEQYF.

This chain joins TRBV6-1 and TRBJ2-7; no clear D. Germline CDR1 MNHNS, CDR2 SASEGT. This CDR3 contains 14 residues. With 0 bases removed from V and 2 bases from J, the gap between germline ends came to 8 bases. In nucleotides, the CDR3 is TGTGCCAGCAGTGAAGCCCCACGGACCTACGAGCAGTACTTC. This translates into CASSEAPRTYEQYF.

This clone has at least ten counts. The chain links TRBV9 to TRBJ2-1; D perhaps matches TRBD1 (5 bases). The CDR3 consists of 11 residues. Germline lookup yields CDR1 SGDLS and CDR2 YYNGEE. V lost 5 bases and J 10 bases, leaving 10 bases between the germline ends. The CDR3, as DNA: TGTGCCAGCAGTGGTTCAGGGGAGCAGTTCTTC. Amino acid sequence: CASSGSGEQFF.

The sample holds many counts of this clone. This chain uses TRBV6-1 with TRBJ1-2; D is uncertain. Germline V gives CDR1 MNHNS, CDR2 SASEGT. V was pared by 0 bases and J by 10 bases, with 12 bases between. CDR3 length: 13 residues. The CDR3 coding sequence is TGTGCCAGCAGTGAAGCGGAGGGTTTGACCTACACCTTC. This sequence encodes CASSEAEGLTYTF.

In this sample, this clone turned up many times. The rearrangement links TRBV6-4 to TRBJ2-1; 9 positions match TRBD1. The CDR3 totals 14 residues. Germline V lookup: CDR1 MRHNA, CDR2 SNTAGT. Germline trimming cut 4 bases from V and 8 bases from J; bases unmatched to any gene: 6. The CDR3 sequence: CASSGQGGLDEQFF. The CDR3 DNA reads TGTGCCAGCAGTGGACAGGGGGGTCTCGATGAGCAGTTCTTC.

This clone was observed many times. This may stem from a read error, because a much larger clone lies one nucleotide away. Different DNA sequences within this sample yield the same CDR3. The V gene is TRBV28, the J gene TRBJ1-1; D uncertain. In germline, CDR1 is MDHEN, CDR2 SYDVKM. The V end was cut by 3 bases, the J end by 11 bases, with 13 bases between. The CDR3 totals 12 residues. The chain's CDR3 is CASSLKTAEAFF. The CDR3 nucleotides read TGTGCCAGCAGTTTGAAGACGGCCGAGGCTTTCTTT.

By sample fraction, this clone is medium-sized. The chain carries TRBV28 and TRBJ2-2, with D possibly TRBD1 on 6 matching bases. Trimming removed 5 bases at V and 2 bases at J, with 12 bases between. Germline CDR1 MDHEN, CDR2 SYDVKM. The length of the CDR3 is 15 residues. The CDR3 spells CASSPDRPNTGELFF. The CDR3, as DNA: TGTGCCAGCAGTCCGGACAGACCTAACACCGGGGAGCTGTTTTTT.